The 32 T cell receptor beta chains reported below all come from one sample, sequenced in a study of T cell responses to AZD1222 COVID-19 vaccine. Profiled with immunoSEQ multiplex PCR; TCRdb holds only in-frame clones, not every one. The table includes 150,000 or so clones, about 91% detected once. The input for sequencing was peripheral blood, taken on day 0 of AZD1222 vaccination. These TCRs come from an adult in good health.

This clone was detected a few times. This CDR3 is also generated by other DNA sequences in the sample. The CDR3 region is CASSLAGGAKETQYF. CDR3 DNA: TGTGCCAGCAGCTTGGCCGGGGGGGCCAAAGAGACCCAGTACTTC. This sequence joins TRBV5-4 and TRBJ2-5; TRBD2 matches 8 bases. The ends lost 0 bases at V and 3 bases at J; junction bases unmatched: 4. CDR1 is SGHNT, CDR2 YYREEE, per germline (reference sequence). CDR3 size: 15 residues.

This clone occurred once. The chain has TRBV15 and TRBJ2-5; D is unresolved. The CDR3 sequence is 13 residues long. Germline V gene lookup returns CDR1 LNHNV and CDR2 YYDKDF (reference sequence). V was clipped by 3 bases and J by 5 bases, with 10 bases between them. CDR3 protein: CATSRDPQETQYF. In nucleotides, the CDR3 is TGTGCCACCAGCAGGGATCCTCAGGAGACCCAGTACTTC.

The rearrangement links TRBV2 to TRBJ2-7; TRBD2 agrees at 7 bases. Germline values: CDR1 SNHLY, CDR2 FYNNEI. The CDR3 spans 15 residues. V gave up 7 bases and J gave up 0 bases; unmatched junction bases: 9. CDR3 loop: CASNLRLAASYEQYF. CDR3 nucleotide sequence: TGTGCCAGCAATCTCCGACTAGCTGCCTCCTACGAGCAGTACTTC.

This sequence joins TRBV6-5 and TRBJ1-2; D remains unclear. The CDR3 is made up of 15 amino acids. V gave up 0 bases and J gave up 4 bases, with 12 bases separating them. Per the germline V gene, CDR1 is MNHEY and CDR2 is SVGAGI. The CDR3 DNA is TGTGCCAGCAGTTACTCCATTTACGCGGCCTATGGCTACACCTTC. It specifies CASSYSIYAAYGYTF.

This clone was picked up a small number of times. This chain links TRBV28 with TRBJ1-2; 10 bases fit TRBD1. The germline V gene encodes CDR1 MDHEN and CDR2 SYDVKM. The CDR3 is made up of 14 amino acids. V shed 6 bases and J 4 bases; nucleotides not matched to a gene: 5. CDR3 residues: CASSDRGLGYGYTF. Written as DNA, the CDR3 is TGTGCCAGCAGCGACAGGGGGCTTGGCTATGGCTACACCTTC.

The chain combines TRBV28 with TRBJ2-7; D perhaps matches TRBD2 (6 bases). CDR3 length: 13 amino acids. Trimming shortened V by 11 bases and J by 5 bases, and 19 bases separated the two germline ends. Germline V gene lookup returns CDR1 MDHEN and CDR2 SYDVKM. DNA of the CDR3: TGTGCCGGATCACCGGGAGCCCCCAACGAGCAGTACTTC. It translates to CAGSPGAPNEQYF.

CDR3 loop: CASSPPKTLYEQYF. CDR3 coding DNA: TGTGCCAGCAGCCCACCGAAGACCCTCTACGAGCAGTACTTC. V usage is TRBV7-9 and J usage is TRBJ2-7; D unclear. V shed 5 bases and J shed 3 bases, with 14 bases lying between them. From germline, CDR1 is SEHNR and CDR2 FQNEAQ (reference sequence). There are 14 residues in the CDR3.

CDR3 bases: TGTGCCAGCAGTTTGGGACCGACTGGCCAGCCCCAGCATTTT. Protein: CASSLGPTGQPQHF. J is TRBJ1-5 and V is TRBV7-6; D might be TRBD1 (5 bases). V lost 6 bases and J 7 bases, leaving 16 bases between the germline ends. CDR3 length: 14 amino acids. CDR1 is SGHVS and CDR2 is FNYEAQ in the germline V gene.

The CDR3 DNA reads as TGTGCCAGCAGCCCCGCGGACTATGGCTACACCTTC. Translated, it gives CASSPADYGYTF. The genes are TRBV6-5 and TRBJ1-2, with D uncertain. This CDR3 comprises 12 residues. V was trimmed by 6 bases and J by 3 bases, leaving 8 bases between them. Germline assignment: CDR1 MNHEY and CDR2 SVGAGI.

This chain uses TRBV30 with TRBJ1-2; TRBD1 matches 10 bases. CDR1 and CDR2 (germline): GTSNPN, SVGIG (reference sequence). The ends lost 3 bases at V and 8 bases at J; junction bases unmatched: 6. This CDR3 is 13 amino acids long. The CDR3 sequence: CAWSGQGVKGYTF. The CDR3, as DNA: TGTGCCTGGAGCGGACAGGGGGTAAAGGGCTACACCTTC.

The chain links TRBV4-1 to TRBJ2-1; unclear D gene. The germline V and J ends were trimmed by 2 bases and 0 bases, with 14 bases remaining between them. Germline-derived CDR1 and CDR2 are MGHRA and YSYEKL. CDR3 length: 17 amino acids. CDR3 in DNA: TGCGCCAGCAGCCAATCCAATGGCAGGAGCTCCTACAATGAGCAGTTCTTC. It yields the protein CASSQSNGRSSYNEQFF.

This chain links TRBV19 with TRBJ2-7; 7 positions agree with TRBD1. CDR3 size: 14 residues. Germline V gene sequence: CDR1 LNHDA, CDR2 SQIVND (reference sequence). V dropped 5 bases and J dropped 0; count of bases not matched to a gene: 4. This chain's CDR3 is CASSQTGVSYEQYF. DNA of the CDR3: TGTGCCAGTAGTCAAACAGGGGTCTCCTACGAGCAGTACTTC.

The chain employs TRBV18 and TRBJ2-7; no definite D call. The V and J ends lost 8 bases and 0 bases respectively, with 8 bases between them. The length of the CDR3 is 12 residues. Germline CDR1 KGHSH, CDR2 LQKENI. CDR3 DNA sequence: TGTGCCAGCCCCTCGGGCTCCTACGAGCAGTACTTC. Its protein is CASPSGSYEQYF.

The rearrangement uses TRBV10-2 and TRBJ1-5, with 7 nucleotides matching TRBD1. CDR1 WSHSY and CDR2 SAAADI come from the germline V gene. V shed 4 bases, J shed 0 bases, and the junction held 6 bases outside the gene matches. The CDR3 length is 16 residues. The CDR3 loop is CASSGTGQLSNQPQHF. CDR3 nucleotides: TGCGCCAGCAGTGGTACGGGACAGCTTAGCAATCAGCCCCAGCATTTT.

This sequence joins TRBV7-2 and TRBJ1-2; D gene ambiguous. CDR1 is SGHTA, CDR2 FQGNSA, per germline. The V end was cut by 1 base, the J end by 7 bases, with 16 bases between. This CDR3 spans 15 amino acids. The CDR3 here is CASSLERTVKSGYTF. DNA for the CDR3: TGTGCCAGCAGCTTAGAGAGGACCGTAAAAAGTGGCTACACCTTC. Looking up the rest from reference TRBV7-2 and TRBJ1-2 gives the full variable domain: GAGVSQSPSNKVTEKGKDVELRCDPISGHTALYWYRQSLGQGLEFLIYFQGNSAPDKSGLPSDRFSAERTGGSVSTLTIQRTQQEDSAVYLCASSLERTVKSGYTFGSGTRLTVV.

The rearrangement uses TRBV7-2 and TRBJ2-2; TRBD2 is a possible D gene (7 bases). Germline V CDR1 and CDR2: SGHTA, FQGNSA. V shed 7 bases and J shed 4 bases, with 19 bases lying between them. This CDR3 has 16 amino acids. The DNA for the CDR3 is TGTGCCAGCACCCACCGTGGGGGGGGCTTCACCGGGGAGCTGTTTTTT. Translation: CASTHRGGGFTGELFF.

The chain uses TRBV27 and TRBJ1-1; TRBD1 might be the D (5 bases). V was shortened by 2 bases and J by 3 bases, with 13 bases between the two germline ends. The CDR3 contains 15 residues. Germline V gene lookup returns CDR1 MNHEY and CDR2 SMNVEV (reference sequence). In DNA form, the CDR3 reads TGTGCCAGCAGTTTAGGTTGGGGGGGAGACACTGAAGCTTTCTTT. Amino acids: CASSLGWGGDTEAFF.

This chain joins TRBV9 and TRBJ1-6; TRBD1 agrees at 8 bases. CDR1 and CDR2 (germline): SGDLS, YYNGEE. The junction had 11 bases not matched to a gene; V was cut back by 3 bases and J by 12 bases. The CDR3 is 15 residues long. The CDR3 here is CASSGKQGESVPLHF. CDR3 DNA sequence: TGTGCCAGCAGCGGTAAACAGGGGGAATCCGTACCCCTCCACTTT.

This clone was observed a single time. This chain joins TRBV4-3 and TRBJ2-7; no clear D. The V gene's germline CDR1 is LGHNA and CDR2 YSLEER. Trimming left V 4 bases short and J 3 bases short, with 10 bases between. CDR3 length equals 13 residues. As DNA, the CDR3 is TGCGCCAGCAGCCTGAGATCGGGCTACGAGCAGTACTTC. Its protein is CASSLRSGYEQYF.

This clone has only a few counts. V is TRBV27 and J is TRBJ2-5; D remains unclear. Germline CDR1 reads MNHEY; CDR2 reads SMNVEV (reference sequence). V lost 3 bases to trimming and J lost 5 bases, with 10 bases between them. The CDR3 runs 13 residues. CDR3 sequence: CASSFSGLETQYF. The CDR3, as DNA: TGTGCCAGCAGTTTTTCCGGGTTGGAGACCCAGTACTTC.

The V gene is TRBV11-2, the J gene TRBJ2-3; possible D gene TRBD1, 5 bases. The CDR3 covers 17 residues. V was clipped by 2 bases and J by 2 bases, with 17 bases between them. The germline V gene encodes CDR1 SGHAT and CDR2 FQNNGV. The CDR3 nucleotides read TGTGCCAGCAGCTTAACGACAGCAAATAAACACACAGATACGCAGTATTTT. Translation gives CASSLTTANKHTDTQYF.

The chain employs TRBV13 and TRBJ1-2; a possible D gene is TRBD1 (6 bases). The V gene lost 5 bases and the J gene lost 4 bases, with 17 bases spanning the gap. The germline V gene encodes CDR1 PRHDT and CDR2 FYEKMQ (reference sequence). The length of the CDR3 is 15 residues. CDR3 amino acids: CASSPPSLGGYGYTF. The CDR3 bases are TGTGCCAGCAGCCCGCCCTCTTTAGGGGGCTATGGCTACACCTTC.

This clone was counted only a few times. V is TRBV5-4 and J is TRBJ2-7; D is ambiguous. The CDR3 has 12 residues. Trimming took off 0 bases at V and 7 bases at J, with 8 bases between the two ends. Germline assignment: CDR1 SGHNT and CDR2 YYREEE (reference sequence). Written as DNA, the CDR3 is TGTGCCAGCAGCTTGGACTTTTTAGAGCAGTACTTC. It yields the protein CASSLDFLEQYF.

A single count supports this clone. CDR3 residues: CASSMTGIVSYEQYF. CDR3 sequence (DNA): TGTGCCAGCAGCATGACAGGGATCGTCTCCTACGAGCAGTACTTC. The V and J genes are TRBV7-9 and TRBJ2-7; 7 nucleotides match TRBD1. Germline values: CDR1 SEHNR, CDR2 FQNEAQ (reference sequence). The CDR3 sequence is 15 residues long. Trimming took 5 bases from V and 0 from J; bases not matched to a gene: 7.

The chain joins TRBV6-5 to TRBJ1-5; no clear D. Trimming stripped 0 bases from V and 4 bases from J, with 7 bases between. Germline values: CDR1 MNHEY, CDR2 SVGAGI. This CDR3 spans 14 amino acids. The CDR3 nucleotides read TGTGCCAGCAGTTACTCAATTAGTAATCAGCCCCAGCATTTT. Encoded protein: CASSYSISNQPQHF.

The genes are TRBV28 and TRBJ2-3; D is unresolved. The germline V gene has CDR1 MDHEN and CDR2 SYDVKM. V lost 8 bases and J 3 bases, leaving 6 bases between the germline ends. The CDR3 loop spans 11 amino acids. The CDR3, as DNA: TGTGCCAGCCTCTCAACAGATACGCAGTATTTT. It translates to CASLSTDTQYF.

The chain couples TRBV5-1 to TRBJ2-3; TRBD2 aligns across 11 bases. This CDR3 region has 16 residues. Germline V gene lookup returns CDR1 SGHRS and CDR2 YFSETQ. The J segment lost 2 bases and the V segment lost 4 bases, leaving 6 bases of the junction unmatched. CDR3 protein: CASSPGLADPTDTQYF. As DNA, the CDR3 is TGCGCCAGCAGCCCGGGACTAGCGGACCCCACAGATACGCAGTATTTT.

V and J are TRBV29-1 and TRBJ2-3; 7 nucleotides align to TRBD1. Per germline, CDR1 SQVTM and CDR2 ANQGSEA. The junction had 5 bases not matched to a gene; V was cut back by 5 bases and J by 3 bases. The CDR3 is 13 residues long. In nucleotides, the CDR3 is TGCAGCGTTAGGACAGGTAGTACAGATACGCAGTATTTT. This translates into CSVRTGSTDTQYF.

The V call is TRBV19, the J call TRBJ1-5, with unresolved D. Germline V gene sequence: CDR1 LNHDA, CDR2 SQIVND (reference sequence). Trimming shortened V by 8 bases and J by 7 bases, and 18 bases separated the two germline ends. The CDR3 is 14 amino acids. This CDR3 is CASSFFAPGQPQHF. Here the CDR3 DNA reads TGTGCCAGTTCGTTTTTTGCTCCGGGGCAGCCCCAGCATTTT.

The rearrangement links TRBV7-2 to TRBJ2-1; the match to TRBD2 covers 7 bases. After removal of 6 bases from V and 4 bases from J, the junction contained 9 bases not matched to a gene. Germline V CDR1 and CDR2: SGHTA, FQGNSA. This CDR3 has 15 amino acids. DNA for the CDR3: TGTGCCAGCAGGCTAGCGGACCGGGGGTACAATGAGCAGTTCTTC. Its protein is CASRLADRGYNEQFF.

The chain carries TRBV28 and TRBJ2-7, with D perhaps assigned TRBD1 or TRBD2 (5 bases each). Between the trimmed V and J ends, which lost 5 bases and 2 bases, there was a span of 13 bases. Germline V gene sequence: CDR1 MDHEN, CDR2 SYDVKM. CDR3 size: 14 residues. The CDR3 bases are TGTGCCAGCAGTCCGGCCGGGACCCCCTACGAGCAGTACTTC. Its protein product is CASSPAGTPYEQYF. Supplemented by reference TRBV28 and TRBJ2-7, the full variable domain reads DVKVTQSSRYLVKRTGEKVFLECVQDMDHENMFWYRQDPGLGLRLIYFSYDVKMKEKGDIPEGYSVSREKKERFSLILESASTNQTSMYLCASSPAGTPYEQYFGPGTRLTVT.

This clone came up once. The chain joins TRBV2 to TRBJ2-1, with 7 positions matching TRBD2. The V gene end was trimmed by 6 bases and the J gene end by 0 bases; junction bases not matched to a gene: 2. Germline V gene data show CDR1 as SNHLY and CDR2 as FYNNEI. The CDR3 contains 14 residues. CDR3 sequence: CASRGRDSYNEQFF. CDR3 sequence (DNA): TGTGCCAGCAGGGGGAGGGACTCCTACAATGAGCAGTTCTTC.